The sequence of this TCR beta chain was determined in a study of Graves' ophthalmopathy and Graves' hyperthyroidism. Clinical symptoms, serum thyroxine, TRAb, thyroid ultrasound and orbital computed tomography were relied on for diagnosis. The CDR3 extends over 14 amino acids. CDR1 ENHRY and CDR2 SYGVKD come from the germline V gene. Trimming left V 0 bases short and J 4 bases short, with 9 bases between. Amplification targeted the TCR beta CDR3 regions, with RNA transcripts as the source material. RT-PCR was first run with HTBI primers, then multiplex PCR in a second round. TCRdb ran MiXCR on the multiplex PCR reads and lists one entry per CDR3 protein. The profile shows about 590,000 distinct CDR3 sequences, 35% to 40% of them singletons.

The specimen was peripheral blood or thyroid tissue (not recorded which). The sequence came from an adult man with Graves' hyperthyroidism. The chain uses TRBV10-3 and TRBJ1-2, with D possibly TRBD1 on 5 matching bases. The CDR3: CAISESEGSYGYTF. The CDR3 DNA reads TGTGCCATCAGTGAGTCAGAGGGGTCCTATGGCTACACCTTC.